These 15 T cell receptor beta chains share one sample of origin, sequenced in a study of CD8 T cells in Susac syndrome. After extraction with the RNeasy kit, about 0.5 to 1 ug of the RNA was reverse transcribed using random hexamers. One entry per CDR3 protein, called by TCRdb with MiXCR from the immunoSEQ multiplex PCR reads. The data contain 160,000 or so distinct CDR3 sequences, just under 97% of them singletons. The material sequenced was CD8+ T cells from PBMCs. The source of these receptors is a human donor with multiple sclerosis.

The chain has TRBV14 and TRBJ2-5, with D perhaps matching TRBD2 (7 bases). Germline V CDR1 and CDR2: SGHDN, FVKESK. This CDR3 comprises 16 residues. Between the trimmed V and J ends, which lost 2 bases and 4 bases, there was a span of 17 bases. CDR3 coding DNA: TGTGCCAGCAGCCAATTCGGCGGGGGCGTGGGAGAGACCCAGTACTTC. Protein sequence: CASSQFGGGVGETQYF.

This rearrangement joins TRBV12-3 or TRBV12-4 to TRBJ2-3, with TRBD2 matching over 7 bases. The trim removed 5 bases at V and 3 bases at J, leaving 11 bases unmatched. The CDR3 spans 16 residues. The CDR3 coding sequence is TGTGCCAGCAGTGGCCGGGACTACCAAGGGACAGATACGCAGTATTTT. Translated, it gives CASSGRDYQGTDTQYF.

This sequence joins TRBV2 and TRBJ2-3, with D unclear. The CDR3 totals 12 residues. V lost 8 bases to trimming and J lost 4 bases, with 10 bases between them. Germline V gene data show CDR1 as SNHLY and CDR2 as FYNNEI. The CDR3: CASSRFSDTQYF. The CDR3 DNA is TGTGCCAGCTCCAGGTTCTCAGATACGCAGTATTTT.

This clonotype was seen a single time. This chain uses TRBV20-1 with TRBJ2-3; possibly TRBD2 for D (7 bases). This CDR3 spans 17 amino acids. Germline V gives CDR1 DFQATT, CDR2 SNEGSKA (reference sequence). V was pared by 5 bases and J by 2 bases, with 23 bases between. The CDR3 region has the DNA TGCAGTGCTCCCCAGGGGTTACGGGAGGCTATCACAGATACGCAGTATTTT. Its translation: CSAPQGLREAITDTQYF.

This chain joins TRBV5-6 and TRBJ1-5; 10 bases align to TRBD1. CDR1 is SGHDT and CDR2 is YYEEEE in the germline V gene. CDR3 length equals 13 residues. The junction had 7 bases not matched to a gene; V was cut back by 4 bases and J by 12 bases. This CDR3 reads CASSQGQGKHQHF. Here the CDR3 DNA reads TGTGCCAGCAGCCAGGGACAGGGGAAACACCAGCATTTT.

The chain employs TRBV27 and TRBJ2-1; D gene unclear. V was clipped by 5 bases and J by 0 bases, with 2 bases between them. Germline values: CDR1 MNHEY, CDR2 SMNVEV (reference sequence). This CDR3 has 12 amino acids. The CDR3 loop reads CASSNSYNEQFF. CDR3 DNA: TGTGCCAGCAGTAACTCCTACAATGAGCAGTTCTTC.

J is TRBJ1-1 and V is TRBV25-1, with D tentatively TRBD1 (6 bases). Trimming shortened V by 3 bases and J by 1 base, and 9 bases separated the two germline ends. CDR3 length: 14 residues. Germline loops: CDR1 MGHDK, CDR2 SYGVNS. This CDR3 is CASSDLGGNTEAFF. The DNA for the CDR3 is TGTGCCAGCAGTGATTTAGGGGGGAACACTGAAGCTTTCTTT.

Here the CDR3 reads CASSKGDGFLAGANVLTF. The CDR3 region has the DNA TGTGCCAGCAGCAAGGGGGACGGGTTTTTGGCTGGGGCCAACGTCCTGACTTTC. This chain links TRBV7-2 with TRBJ2-6; possible D gene TRBD1, 6 bases. CDR1 SGHTA and CDR2 FQGNSA come from the germline V gene. Trimming left V 5 bases short and J 2 bases short, with 19 bases between. The CDR3 runs to 18 residues. Full variable domain (rest looked up from reference TRBV7-2 and TRBJ2-6): GAGVSQSPSNKVTEKGKDVELRCDPISGHTALYWYRQSLGQGLEFLIYFQGNSAPDKSGLPSDRFSAERTGGSVSTLTIQRTQQEDSAVYLCASSKGDGFLAGANVLTFGAGSRLTVL.

The chain carries TRBV3-1 and TRBJ2-5; D might be TRBD2 (5 bases). CDR1 LGHDT and CDR2 YNNKEL come from the germline V gene (reference sequence). V was cut by 3 bases and J by 6 bases, with 20 bases left in between. The CDR3 runs 16 residues. Here the CDR3 reads CASSQIQTARGKTQYF. CDR3 DNA sequence: TGTGCCAGCAGCCAGATTCAGACGGCCCGGGGAAAGACCCAGTACTTC.

The chain employs TRBV4-1 and TRBJ1-1; D is unresolved. Germline assignment: CDR1 MGHRA and CDR2 YSYEKL. Deletions cut 1 base from V and 5 bases from J, with 23 bases between. This CDR3 contains 18 residues. The CDR3 region is CASSQVSRARLEGTEAFF. The CDR3 DNA follows: TGCGCCAGCAGCCAAGTATCCCGGGCCCGCCTAGAAGGGACTGAAGCTTTCTTT.

The rearrangement uses TRBV5-6 and TRBJ1-4; D remains ambiguous. This CDR3 spans 14 amino acids. CDR1 is SGHDT and CDR2 is YYEEEE in the germline V gene. V was clipped by 1 base and J by 3 bases, with 7 bases between them. The CDR3 coding sequence is TGTGCCAGCAGCTTGATGCAGGCTAATGAAAAACTGTTTTTT. Protein product: CASSLMQANEKLFF.

This chain uses TRBV4-1 with TRBJ2-1, with D unresolved. From germline, CDR1 is MGHRA and CDR2 YSYEKL. The CDR3 is made up of 15 amino acids. V was clipped by 1 base and J by 0 bases, with 7 bases between them. The CDR3 here is CASSQGRTSYNEQFF. CDR3 nucleotides: TGCGCCAGCAGCCAAGGAAGGACCTCCTACAATGAGCAGTTCTTC.

To note about this clonotype: An end of the junction does not agree with germline; a read error may underlie this. J is TRBJ2-7 and V is TRBV5-4, with D unresolved. There are 9 residues in the CDR3. Germline V lookup: CDR1 SGHNT, CDR2 YYREEE (reference sequence). The CDR3 reads CASTSAWNF. CDR3 nucleotide sequence: TGTGCCAGCACCTCGGCCTGGAACTTC.

This clonotype showed up just once. The V gene is TRBV7-9, the J gene TRBJ2-5; the match to TRBD2 covers 8 bases. V trimming: 5 bases; J trimming: 1 base; junction bases outside the gene matches: 6. The germline V gene has CDR1 SEHNR and CDR2 FQNEAQ (reference sequence). The CDR3 runs to 15 residues. The DNA for the CDR3 is TGTGCCAGCAGCCAATCGGGGGGGTCCCAAGAGACCCAGTACTTC. This translates into CASSQSGGSQETQYF.

The CDR3 DNA follows: TGTGCCAGCAGTTTAGGCGGGAACAATCAGCCCCAGCATTTT. It yields the protein CASSLGGNNQPQHF. This chain connects TRBV27 to TRBJ1-5; D not certain. V was trimmed by 2 bases and J by 3 bases, leaving 8 bases between them. The germline gives CDR1 MNHEY, CDR2 SMNVEV (reference sequence). There are 14 residues in the CDR3.